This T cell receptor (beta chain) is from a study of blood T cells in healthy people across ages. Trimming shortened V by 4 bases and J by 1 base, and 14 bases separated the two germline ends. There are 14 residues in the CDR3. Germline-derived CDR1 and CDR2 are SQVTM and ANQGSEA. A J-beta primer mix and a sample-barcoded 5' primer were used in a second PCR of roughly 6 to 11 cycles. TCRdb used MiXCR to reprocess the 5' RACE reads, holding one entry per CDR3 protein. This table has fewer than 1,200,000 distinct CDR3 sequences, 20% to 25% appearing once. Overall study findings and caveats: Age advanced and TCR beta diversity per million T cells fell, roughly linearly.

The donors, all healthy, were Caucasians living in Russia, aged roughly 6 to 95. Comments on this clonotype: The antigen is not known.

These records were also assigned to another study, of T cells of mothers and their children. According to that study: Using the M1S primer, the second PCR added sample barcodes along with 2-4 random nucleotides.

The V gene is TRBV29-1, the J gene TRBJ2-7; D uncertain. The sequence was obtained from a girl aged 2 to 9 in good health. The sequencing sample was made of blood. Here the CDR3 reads CSVAQAPFSYEQYF. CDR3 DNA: TGCAGCGTTGCGCAGGCGCCTTTTTCCTACGAGCAGTACTTC.